These T cell receptor beta chains were read from a single sample in a study of shared clonotypes between healthy human individuals. Assay: immunoSEQ multiplex PCR; the TCRdb copy retains only in-frame clones and omits some. The data show about 600,000 clones, with more than 95% seen just once and 0.057% held by the top ten. The sequenced material came from naive CD4+ T cells sorted from blood. These receptors originate from a woman aged 25 to 39 in good health. CDR3s include the opening cysteine and the closing phenylalanine or tryptophan. D genes are given only for firm matches. Clone size is given for some rows only: seen once, a few or many times, or a class if the clone is expanded.

clone size	D gene	V gene	J gene	CDR3 protein	CDR3 DNA
.	.	TRBV7-8	TRBJ2-4	CASSRIQDIAKNIQYF	TGTGCCAGCAGCCGCATCCAGGACATAGCCAAAAACATTCAGTACTTC
.	.	TRBV7-7	TRBJ2-3	CASSRGGTDTQYF	TGTGCCAGCAGCCGCGGGGGCACAGATACGCAGTATTTT
.	.	TRBV29-1	TRBJ1-2	CSAERESSYGYTF	TGCAGCGCCGAGAGGGAGAGCTCCTATGGCTACACCTTC
.	TRBD2	TRBV5-4	TRBJ2-1	CASSSYPGLAASGYEQFF	TGTGCCAGCAGTTCATACCCGGGACTAGCGGCATCTGGGTATGAGCAGTTCTTC
.	.	TRBV7-9	TRBJ1-1	CASSLARTLMNTEAFF	TGTGCCAGCAGCTTAGCTAGGACATTAATGAACACTGAAGCTTTCTTT
.	.	TRBV29-1	TRBJ1-1	CSARQLNTEAFF	TGCAGCGCCAGACAACTGAACACTGAAGCTTTCTTT
.	TRBD2	TRBV6-5	TRBJ2-1	CASSYELAGGPHEQFF	TGTGCCAGCAGTTACGAACTAGCGGGAGGGCCTCATGAGCAGTTCTTC
.	.	TRBV19	TRBJ2-1	CASSIGGRQFF	TGTGCCAGTAGTATCGGCGGGCGGCAGTTCTTC
.	.	TRBV18	TRBJ2-2	CASSPRDGRTGSRELFF	TGTGCCAGCTCACCAAGGGACGGAAGAACGGGGTCCCGGGAGCTGTTTTTT
.	TRBD1	TRBV5-1	TRBJ2-7	CASSQGQVSSYEQYF	TGCGCCAGCAGCCAGGGACAGGTAAGCTCCTACGAGCAGTACTTC
.	TRBD1	TRBV29-1	TRBJ2-5	CSVERGQGVMQETQYF	TGCAGCGTTGAGCGGGGACAGGGGGTTATGCAAGAGACCCAGTACTTC
.	.	TRBV5-1	TRBJ2-3	CASSSGLTDTQYF	TGCGCCAGCAGCTCAGGACTCACAGATACGCAGTATTTT
.	TRBD1	TRBV5-1	TRBJ2-5	CASSLGTGYETQYF	TGCGCCAGCAGCTTAGGGACAGGGTATGAGACCCAGTACTTC
.	TRBD1	TRBV19	TRBJ2-5	CASSILGQGQAETQYF	TGTGCCAGTAGTATCCTAGGACAGGGCCAGGCGGAGACCCAGTACTTC
.	TRBD1	TRBV28	TRBJ2-7	CASSSSRRGQGKYEQYF	TGTGCCAGCAGTTCCAGTCGCCGGGGACAGGGTAAATACGAGCAGTACTTC
.	.	TRBV5-5	TRBJ1-5	CASSPAFGQPQHF	TGTGCCAGCAGCCCGGCTTTCGGTCAGCCCCAGCATTTT
once	.	TRBV29-1	TRBJ1-1	CSVSGIGNTEAFF	TGCAGCGTCTCAGGGATCGGGAACACTGAAGCTTTCTTT
.	.	TRBV2	TRBJ1-1	CASSGGPLLFEAFF	TGTGCCAGCAGTGGGGGACCCCTTTTGTTTGAAGCTTTCTTT
once	.	TRBV19	TRBJ2-5	CASRKTGETQYF	TGTGCCAGTAGAAAGACTGGCGAGACCCAGTACTTC
.	TRBD2	TRBV7-3	TRBJ2-5	CASSLGYGLAGGTKETQYF	TGTGCCAGCAGCTTAGGCTACGGACTAGCGGGAGGGACTAAAGAGACCCAGTACTTC
.	.	TRBV28	TRBJ2-1	CASSLGFPEQFF	TGTGCCAGCAGTTTGGGTTTTCCTGAGCAGTTCTTC
.	.	TRBV7-9	TRBJ2-2	CASSLVAGLAGELFF	TGTGCCAGCAGCTTAGTTGCAGGGCTCGCCGGGGAGCTGTTTTTT
once	TRBD1	TRBV19	TRBJ2-1	CASSIDLGTGFDEQFF	TGTGCCAGTAGTATAGATCTCGGGACAGGTTTTGATGAGCAGTTCTTC
.	.	TRBV6-6	TRBJ2-1	CASSYRPGGRNEQFF	TGTGCCAGCAGTTACCGGCCCGGAGGTAGGAATGAGCAGTTCTTC
.	TRBD1	TRBV11-2	TRBJ1-2	CASSLVLEGANYGYTF	TGTGCCAGCAGCTTAGTACTTGAGGGGGCCAACTATGGCTACACCTTC
.	.	TRBV5-5	TRBJ1-2	CASSLVARGQDYGYTF	TGTGCCAGCAGCTTGGTCGCCCGGGGGCAGGACTATGGCTACACCTTC
.	TRBD1	TRBV5-1	TRBJ1-4	CASSPRSGTGNEKLFF	TGCGCCAGCAGCCCGAGGTCCGGGACAGGGAATGAAAAACTGTTTTTT
once	.	TRBV28	TRBJ2-1	CASSFERPPLNEQFF	TGTGCCAGCAGTTTCGAGCGTCCACCCCTCAATGAGCAGTTCTTC
few	.	TRBV2	TRBJ2-7	CASSAGRVAYEQYF	TGTGCCAGCAGTGCCGGTCGGGTCGCCTACGAGCAGTACTTC
.	.	TRBV6-6	TRBJ1-1	CASSYSRRGEAFF	TGTGCCAGCAGTTACTCGAGGAGGGGTGAAGCTTTCTTT
.	TRBD1	TRBV6-5	TRBJ2-7	CASSYDRGHEQYF	TGTGCCAGCAGCTACGACAGGGGGCACGAGCAGTACTTC
.	TRBD1	TRBV5-1	TRBJ2-3	CASSSATQGALRTDTQYF	TGCGCCAGCAGCTCCGCTACACAGGGGGCGCTTCGCACAGATACGCAGTATTTT
.	.	TRBV2	TRBJ2-7	CASIREMGSYEQYF	TGTGCCAGCATCCGGGAGATGGGGTCCTACGAGCAGTACTTC
.	TRBD1	TRBV4-1	TRBJ2-4	CASSQGQGIAKNIQYF	TGCGCCAGCAGCCAAGGACAGGGAATAGCCAAAAACATTCAGTACTTC
.	.	TRBV5-1	TRBJ2-6	CASTPWTVSSGANVLTF	TGCGCCAGCACCCCGTGGACTGTTAGCTCTGGGGCCAACGTCCTGACTTTC
.	.	TRBV4-1	TRBJ1-1	CASSQVMEGTEAFF	TGCGCCAGCAGCCAAGTGATGGAAGGCACTGAAGCTTTCTTT
.	.	TRBV18	TRBJ2-7	CASSPGEAGLHEQYF	TGTGCCAGCTCACCAGGGGAGGCAGGCCTGCACGAGCAGTACTTC
.	.	TRBV19	TRBJ1-3	CASSISHNSGNTIYF	TGTGCCAGTAGTATATCCCACAACTCTGGAAACACCATATATTTT
.	.	TRBV11-2	TRBJ2-7	CASSLGGGPLSYEQYF	TGTGCCAGCAGCTTAGGAGGAGGGCCCCTCTCCTACGAGCAGTACTTC
.	.	TRBV4-1	TRBJ2-7	CASRSSRGSYEQYF	TGCGCCAGCAGGTCCTCCAGGGGCTCCTACGAGCAGTACTTC
.	.	TRBV28	TRBJ1-4	CASSWGAGLFF	TGTGCCAGCTCTTGGGGGGCAGGGCTGTTTTTT
.	TRBD1	TRBV30	TRBJ1-5	CAWSTLGQGYQPQHF	TGTGCCTGGAGTACTCTGGGACAGGGGTATCAGCCCCAGCATTTT
.	.	TRBV7-8	TRBJ2-1	CASSPTRGSGTSYNEQFF	TGTGCCAGCAGCCCCACGAGGGGTAGCGGAACGTCCTACAATGAGCAGTTCTTC
.	.	TRBV2	TRBJ1-6	CASSESRGAIYNSPLHF	TGTGCCAGCAGTGAATCACGAGGGGCGATTTATAATTCACCCCTCCACTTT
.	.	TRBV20-1	TRBJ2-7	CSARDYEQYF	TGCAGTGCTAGAGATTACGAGCAGTACTTC
once	.	TRBV5-4	TRBJ2-1	CASSRVSYNEQFF	TGTGCCAGCAGCCGCGTCTCCTACAATGAGCAGTTCTTC
.	TRBD1	TRBV30	TRBJ2-2	CAWSTGQGAGELFF	TGTGCCTGGAGCACGGGACAGGGGGCCGGGGAGCTGTTTTTT
.	.	TRBV28	TRBJ2-7	CASKEDSYEQYF	TGTGCCAGCAAGGAAGACTCCTACGAGCAGTACTTC
few	.	TRBV6-5	TRBJ1-5	CASSNVGENQPQHF	TGTGCCAGCAGCAACGTGGGTGAGAATCAGCCCCAGCATTTT
.	.	TRBV4-2	TRBJ2-1	CASSPGDEQFF	TGTGCCAGCAGTCCGGGGGATGAGCAGTTCTTC
.	.	TRBV7-6	TRBJ1-5	CASSLGPGQPQHF	TGTGCCAGCAGCTTAGGCCCCGGTCAGCCCCAGCATTTT